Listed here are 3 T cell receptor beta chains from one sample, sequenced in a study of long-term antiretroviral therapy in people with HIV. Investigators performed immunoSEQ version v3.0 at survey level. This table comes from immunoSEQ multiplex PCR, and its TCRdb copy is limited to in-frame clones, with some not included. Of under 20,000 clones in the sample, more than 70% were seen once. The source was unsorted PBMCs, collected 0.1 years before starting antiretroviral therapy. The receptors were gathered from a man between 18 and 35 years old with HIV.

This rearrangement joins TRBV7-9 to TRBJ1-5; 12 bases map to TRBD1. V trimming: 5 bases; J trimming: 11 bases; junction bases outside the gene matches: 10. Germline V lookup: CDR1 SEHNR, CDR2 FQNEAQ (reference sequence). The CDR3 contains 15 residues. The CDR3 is CASSLRDRGRGSQHF. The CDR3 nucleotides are TGTGCCAGCAGCCTCCGGGACAGGGGGCGCGGGTCCCAGCATTTT.

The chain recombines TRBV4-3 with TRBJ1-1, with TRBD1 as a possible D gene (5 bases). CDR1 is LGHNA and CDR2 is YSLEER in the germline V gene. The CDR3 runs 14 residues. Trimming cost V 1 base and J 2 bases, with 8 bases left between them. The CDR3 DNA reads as TGCGCCAGCAGCCAAGGACAGACAAACACTGAAGCTTTCTTT. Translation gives CASSQGQTNTEAFF.

The CDR3 DNA follows: TGCGCCAGCAGCCCCCGCGGGGACAGGGGAGGTGGTGGTACAGATACGCAGTATTTT. As protein: CASSPRGDRGGGGTDTQYF. The genes are TRBV5-1 and TRBJ2-3, with 10 positions matching TRBD1. Germline CDR1 and CDR2: SGHRS and YFSETQ. The CDR3 totals 19 residues. Germline trimming cut 4 bases from V and 3 bases from J; bases unmatched to any gene: 17.